These T cell receptor beta chains were read from a single sample in a study of blood T cells in healthy people across ages. TCRdb called the 5' RACE reads again in MiXCR, with one record for every CDR3 protein. The sample consists of about 750,000 distinct CDR3 sequences, 53% of them appearing once. The specimen sequenced was blood. Source of these receptors: a man older than 75 in good health. Both conserved end residues are part of each CDR3. D genes are given only for firm matches. Expanded clones are given a class, and other clones once, few, many or no size at all.

clone_size j_call v_call d_call cdr3_nt cdr3_aa
NA TRBJ1-2 TRBV7-9 TRBD1 TGTGCCAGCAGAAGGACAGGGGCAAATGGCTACACCTTC CASRRTGANGYTF
NA TRBJ1-2 TRBV20-1 NA TGCAGTGCGGGTTTAAGTCAGCTAAAGGTGGAGGACTATGGCTACACCTTC CSAGLSQLKVEDYGYTF
NA TRBJ2-6 TRBV5-1 TRBD1 TGCGCCAGCAGCGTTGGTGGGACAGGGGCTGGGGCCAACGTCCTGACTTTC CASSVGGTGAGANVLTF
NA TRBJ2-7 TRBV7-8 TRBD1 TGTGCCAGCAGCTTACTGACAGGGGCTAGCAATGAGCAGTACTTC CASSLLTGASNEQYF
NA TRBJ2-7 TRBV7-2 NA TGTGCCAGCAGCTTATATCTTCGGACATCTCTGGGGAATGAGCAGTACTTC CASSLYLRTSLGNEQYF
NA TRBJ2-1 TRBV9 TRBD2 TGTGCCAGCAGCGTAGCCGCCTCTCCAGCGGGAGTCTTCTACAATGAGCAGTTCTTC CASSVAASPAGVFYNEQFF
NA TRBJ2-1 TRBV24-1 TRBD2 TGTGCCACCAGTGATACCCAGGGACTAGCGGGAAGGGAGCAGTTCTTC CATSDTQGLAGREQFF
NA TRBJ2-3 TRBV27 NA TGTGCCAGCAGTTTATCCTCGAAAGATACGCAGTATTTT CASSLSSKDTQYF
few TRBJ1-2 TRBV27 NA TGTGCCAGCAGTTTTAACCCAGGGGCCTATGGCTACACCTTC CASSFNPGAYGYTF
few TRBJ2-5 TRBV20-1 TRBD2 TGCAGTGCAACGGGACTAGAACAAGAGACCCAGTACTTC CSATGLEQETQYF
once TRBJ2-5 TRBV6-5 TRBD2 TGTGCCAGCAGTCGGACTAGCGGGCCCCAAGAGACCCAGTACTTC CASSRTSGPQETQYF
few TRBJ2-7 TRBV27 NA TGTGCCAGCACCACCCGAACCCAGACCTCCTACGAGCAGTACTTC CASTTRTQTSYEQYF
NA TRBJ2-7 TRBV2 NA TGTGCCAGCAGTGCCCCTTTCGGGCAGTACTTC CASSAPFGQYF
NA TRBJ2-7 TRBV20-1 NA TGCAGTGCTAGCCTACCGCGGGGCAGCTCCTACGAGCAGTACTTC CSASLPRGSSYEQYF
NA TRBJ2-7 TRBV20-1 TRBD1 TGCAGTGCTGAGGACAGGGAACGGCGCGAGCAGTACTTC CSAEDRERREQYF
NA TRBJ2-1 TRBV6-5 TRBD2 TGTGCCAGCAGTTACCAAGGACTAGCCTTGGATGAGCAGTTCTTC CASSYQGLALDEQFF
NA TRBJ2-5 TRBV12-3/TRBV12-4 NA TGTGCCAGCACCATCAGAGGGGGGAAAGAGACCCAGTACTTC CASTIRGGKETQYF
NA TRBJ1-2 TRBV20-1 TRBD1 TGCAGTGCTAGACCTCCAGGGACAGCTAACAACTATGGCTACACCTTC CSARPPGTANNYGYTF